The clone carrying this T cell receptor (beta chain) showed up many times. These data originate in a study of human T cells and chemical hapten exposure. Study at large: Donors were sensitized with 2% DPC on the upper inner arm. Small pooled library volume differences mainly caused per-sample TCR yield variation.

TCRdb re-derived calls from the RACE reads in MiXCR, one entry per CDR3 protein. This table holds about 89,000 distinct CDR3 sequences, 10% to 11% found once. Germline CDR1 and CDR2: PRHDT and FYEKMQ (reference sequence). This CDR3 has 14 residues. V gave up 5 bases and J gave up 4 bases, with 14 bases separating them. Time point: pre-sensitization, week 0. Indicated treatment: therapeutic diphenylcyclopropenone sensitization with weekly scalp DPC. Ahead of each patch test application, blood was drawn. Total RNA was isolated from unfractionated whole blood. This rearrangement joins TRBV13 to TRBJ2-5, with a possible D match to TRBD1 (5 bases). The receptor was isolated from a woman aged 55-75 years with alopecia areata. Some clones in this sample may be carry-over from other donors' samples. Sequenced material: whole blood, taken in connection with sensitization to the hapten diphenylcyclopropenone (DPC). The CDR3 DNA follows: TGTGCCAGCAGCCGGACACCCCCAGGAGAGACCCAGTACTTC. Protein: CASSRTPPGETQYF.